The 9 T cell receptor beta chains below were found in one sample sequenced in a study of cytomegalovirus exposure and HLA in healthy donors. 60 Vbeta and 13 Jbeta primers were used in PCR. Data came from immunoSEQ multiplex PCR; TCRdb stores just in-frame clones and leaves some out. The top ten clones hold roughly 5.3% of a sample with 150,000 to 170,000 clones, more than 70% of them seen once. The source material was PBMCs. Receptor source: a woman aged 40 to 55 in good health and CMV-seropositive.

This clone was recorded only once. The V call is TRBV28, the J call TRBJ2-1; TRBD2 matches at 8 bases. Per the germline V gene, CDR1 is MDHEN and CDR2 is SYDVKM. This CDR3 is built from 15 residues. The trim removed 3 bases at V and 5 bases at J, leaving 6 bases unmatched. CDR3: CASSFRLAGHNEQFF. In DNA, the CDR3 is TGTGCCAGCAGTTTCAGGCTAGCGGGCCACAATGAGCAGTTCTTC.

As DNA, the CDR3 is TGCAGCGTTGGACAGACCTCCTACGAGCAGTACTTC. The encoded protein is CSVGQTSYEQYF. V and J are TRBV29-1 and TRBJ2-7; a weak D match, TRBD1 (5 bases). Deletions cut 4 bases from V and 0 bases from J, with 7 bases between. CDR1 and CDR2 (germline): SQVTM, ANQGSEA. The CDR3 is made up of 12 amino acids.

V usage is TRBV25-1 and J usage is TRBJ2-3; TRBD2 matches at 11 bases. The CDR3 spans 16 residues. Looked up from germline, CDR1 is MGHDK and CDR2 is SYGVNS. V lost 6 bases, J lost 0 bases, and 5 bases stayed unmatched. The CDR3 spells CASRPGLAASTDTQYF. The CDR3 coding sequence is TGTGCCAGCAGACCGGGACTAGCGGCTAGCACAGATACGCAGTATTTT.

V is TRBV18 and J is TRBJ2-7, with D perhaps matching TRBD1 (5 bases). V lost 1 base, J lost 5 bases, and 18 bases lay in between. This CDR3 spans 16 amino acids. Looked up from germline, CDR1 is KGHSH and CDR2 is LQKENI. As DNA, the CDR3 is TGTGCCAGCTCACCACTTTCCCCCGCTGGGGCCCACGAGCAGTACTTC. Translating it yields CASSPLSPAGAHEQYF.

The rearrangement uses TRBV28 and TRBJ2-1; perhaps TRBD2 as D (6 bases). Germline V gene sequence: CDR1 MDHEN, CDR2 SYDVKM. Trimming removed 7 bases from V and 8 bases from J, with 12 bases in between. The CDR3 has 12 residues. The CDR3 here is CASTSAAYEQFF. The CDR3, as DNA: TGTGCCAGCACTAGCGCCGCCTATGAGCAGTTCTTC.

This clone was found a few times. CDR3 in DNA: TGTGCCAGCAGCTTGGAACCGGGACTGCGCGGAAAACTGTTTTTT. Encoded protein: CASSLEPGLRGKLFF. The genes are TRBV5-5 and TRBJ1-4; possibly TRBD1 for D (5 bases). Germline CDR1 reads SGHKS; CDR2 reads YYEKEE (reference sequence). Trimming stripped 0 bases from V and 10 bases from J, with 16 bases between. The CDR3 is made up of 15 amino acids. Filled out from reference TRBV5-5 and TRBJ1-4, the complete variable domain reads DAGVTQSPTHLIKTRGQQVTLRCSPISGHKSVSWYQQVLGQGPQFIFQYYEKEERGRGNFPDRFSARQFPNYSSELNVNALLLGDSALYLCASSLEPGLRGKLFFGSGTQLSVL.

The J gene is TRBJ2-3, the V gene TRBV9; D gene ambiguous. The CDR3 extends over 15 amino acids. CDR1 SGDLS and CDR2 YYNGEE come from the germline V gene. Trimming stripped 7 bases from V and 0 bases from J, with 15 bases between. This CDR3 is CASSEEVHSTDTQYF. The CDR3 DNA follows: TGTGCCAGCTCCGAGGAAGTTCATAGCACAGATACGCAGTATTTT.

This sequence joins TRBV19 and TRBJ2-3, with D perhaps matching TRBD1 (6 bases). The CDR3 length is 14 residues. The germline V gene encodes CDR1 LNHDA and CDR2 SQIVND (reference sequence). V dropped 6 bases and J dropped 10 bases, with 20 bases sitting between them. The CDR3 DNA reads as TGTGCCAGTAGAGGGGGAGTGATGCCTGATGCGCAGTATTTT. Its protein product is CASRGGVMPDAQYF.

The chain has TRBV28 and TRBJ2-5; TRBD1 matches 10 bases. V gave up 7 bases and J gave up 4 bases; unmatched junction bases: 9. Per the germline V gene, CDR1 is MDHEN and CDR2 is SYDVKM. CDR3 length: 15 amino acids. CDR3 in DNA: TGTGCCAGCACTTCCCTCCGGGACAGGGGAGAGACCCAGTACTTC. This sequence encodes CASTSLRDRGETQYF.